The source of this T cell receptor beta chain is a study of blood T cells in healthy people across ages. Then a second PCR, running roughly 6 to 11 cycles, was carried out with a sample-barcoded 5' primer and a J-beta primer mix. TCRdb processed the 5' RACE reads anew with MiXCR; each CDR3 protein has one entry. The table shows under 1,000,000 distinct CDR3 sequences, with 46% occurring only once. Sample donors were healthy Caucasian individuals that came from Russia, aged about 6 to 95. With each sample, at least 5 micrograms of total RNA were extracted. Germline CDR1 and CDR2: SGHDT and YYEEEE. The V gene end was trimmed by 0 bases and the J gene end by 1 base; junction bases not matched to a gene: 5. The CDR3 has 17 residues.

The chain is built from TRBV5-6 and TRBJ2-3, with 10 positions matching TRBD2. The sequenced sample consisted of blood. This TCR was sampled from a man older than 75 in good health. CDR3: CASSLVGTSGGTDTQYF. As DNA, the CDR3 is TGTGCCAGCAGCTTGGTGGGAACTAGCGGGGGCACAGATACGCAGTATTTT.